This passage covers 18 T cell receptor beta chains from one sample sequenced in a study of STAT5B mutations in CD4+ large granular lymphocyte leukemia. Profiling relied on immunoSEQ multiplex PCR, and the TCRdb table lists in-frame clones only, not all of them. Among tens of thousands of clones listed, roughly 77% were seen once. The sequenced sample was CD4+ T cells from blood buffy coats. Every receptor here comes from a human donor in good health.

This clone has more than one count but fewer than ten. The chain couples TRBV6-1 to TRBJ1-2, with unresolved D. The CDR3 is 11 residues long. Trimming stripped 1 base from V and 11 bases from J, with 8 bases between. The germline gives CDR1 MNHNS, CDR2 SASEGT. CDR3 nucleotide sequence: TGTGCCAGCAGTGAAGTAAGAGGGTACACCTTC. This translates into CASSEVRGYTF.

The CDR3 here is CSVELMGVGEQYF. The DNA of the CDR3 is TGCAGCGTTGAACTTATGGGGGTAGGCGAGCAGTACTTC. The chain combines TRBV29-1 with TRBJ2-7; perhaps D is TRBD1 or TRBD2 (5 bases each). V was shortened by 2 bases and J by 6 bases, with 14 bases between the two germline ends. This CDR3 is 13 amino acids long. The germline V gene encodes CDR1 SQVTM and CDR2 ANQGSEA.

The chain combines TRBV7-2 with TRBJ1-2, with 7 nucleotides matching TRBD1. V shed 5 bases, J shed 2 bases, and the junction held 5 bases outside the gene matches. The CDR3 contains 14 residues. The germline V gene encodes CDR1 SGHTA and CDR2 FQGNSA. The CDR3 sequence: CASSPVTGNYGYTF. CDR3 nucleotide sequence: TGTGCCAGCAGCCCCGTGACAGGGAACTATGGCTACACCTTC.

The chain employs TRBV5-6 and TRBJ2-2; weak D call: TRBD2 (6 bases). The CDR3 has 17 amino acids. The V and J ends lost 3 bases and 3 bases respectively, with 18 bases between them. Germline V gene sequence: CDR1 SGHDT, CDR2 YYEEEE. The CDR3 nucleotides read TGTGCCAGCAGCTCGCTTTCTGTGGAGGGGTACACCGGGGAGCTGTTTTTT. It encodes CASSSLSVEGYTGELFF. Complete variable domain (other parts from reference TRBV5-6 and TRBJ2-2): DAGVTQSPTHLIKTRGQQVTLRCSPKSGHDTVSWYQQALGQGPQFIFQYYEEEERQRGNFPDRFSGHQFPNYSSELNVNALLLGDSALYLCASSSLSVEGYTGELFFGEGSRLTVL.

This clone occurred a few times. The rearrangement uses TRBV25-1 and TRBJ1-1; D is unresolved. V dropped 2 bases and J dropped 4 bases, with 17 bases sitting between them. The CDR3 spans 16 residues. Germline CDR1 and CDR2: MGHDK and SYGVNS. The CDR3, as DNA: TGTGCCAGCAGTGAAGGAGTAACCGGGATGGGCACTGAAGCTTTCTTT. Residues: CASSEGVTGMGTEAFF.

The chain joins TRBV27 to TRBJ2-7, with 14 bases aligning to TRBD2. V was pared by 0 bases and J by 4 bases, with 11 bases of the junction left unmatched. The CDR3 spans 19 residues. The V gene's germline CDR1 is MNHEY and CDR2 SMNVEV (reference sequence). The CDR3 reads CASSLSPGLAGGRGYEQYF. The CDR3 DNA sequence: TGTGCCAGCAGTTTATCCCCCGGACTAGCGGGGGGCCGGGGTTACGAGCAGTACTTC.

The J gene is TRBJ1-5, the V gene TRBV28; TRBD1 matches at 7 bases. V lost 1 base, J lost 4 bases, and 13 bases stayed unmatched. The CDR3 spans 18 residues. Germline CDR1 is MDHEN and CDR2 is SYDVKM. The CDR3 loop is CASSLFLDDRVGNQPQHF. DNA of the CDR3: TGTGCCAGCAGTTTATTTTTGGATGACAGGGTCGGGAATCAGCCCCAGCATTTT.

The sample holds a few counts of this clone. The chain carries TRBV19 and TRBJ1-6; unclear D gene. The CDR3 loop spans 14 amino acids. Deletions cut 8 bases from V and 7 bases from J, with 15 bases between. In germline, CDR1 is LNHDA, CDR2 SQIVND (reference sequence). CDR3 sequence reads: CASDEKALNSPLHF. DNA for the CDR3: TGTGCCAGTGACGAGAAGGCTCTAAATTCACCCCTCCACTTT.

The chain links TRBV18 to TRBJ2-3, with 12 bases aligning to TRBD2. Unmatched junction bases numbered 6, after V lost 3 bases and J lost 5 bases. The germline V gene encodes CDR1 KGHSH and CDR2 LQKENI. CDR3 length equals 16 residues. CDR3 protein: CASSPKLAGGRDTQYF. DNA of the CDR3: TGTGCCAGCTCACCGAAACTAGCGGGGGGTAGAGATACGCAGTATTTT.

CDR3 residues: CASSPGTGSENTEAFF. For the CDR3, the DNA is TGTGCCAGCTCACCGGGGACGGGGAGCGAGAACACTGAAGCTTTCTTT. V usage is TRBV18 and J usage is TRBJ1-1; maybe TRBD1 (5 bases). The V gene's germline CDR1 is KGHSH and CDR2 LQKENI. The CDR3 sequence is 16 residues long. V lost 3 bases to trimming and J lost 1 base, with 15 bases between them.

The chain employs TRBV6-1 and TRBJ1-2; 10 bases fit TRBD1. The CDR3 consists of 15 residues. V dropped 3 bases and J dropped 2; count of bases not matched to a gene: 3. Germline CDR1 reads MNHNS; CDR2 reads SASEGT. The CDR3 is CASSDPGQGNYGYTF. CDR3 nucleotides: TGTGCCAGCAGTGACCCGGGACAGGGGAACTATGGCTACACCTTC.

The chain combines TRBV10-1 with TRBJ1-1; D is unclear. Trimming left V 5 bases short and J 5 bases short, with 6 bases between. The CDR3 totals 11 residues. Germline CDR1 WNHNN, CDR2 SYGVQD (reference sequence). This chain's CDR3 is CASSWGTEAFF. CDR3 sequence (DNA): TGCGCCAGCAGTTGGGGAACTGAAGCTTTCTTT.

The chain is built from TRBV18 and TRBJ1-2; D unclear. V lost 3 bases to trimming and J lost 0 bases, with 11 bases between them. Germline V lookup: CDR1 KGHSH, CDR2 LQKENI. This CDR3 comprises 15 residues. The CDR3 region has the DNA TGTGCCAGCTCACCTAAGAACGGAGCTAACTATGGCTACACCTTC. Translating it yields CASSPKNGANYGYTF.

This clone has a handful of counts. The rearrangement joins TRBV18 to TRBJ1-4, with 8 bases aligning to TRBD1. The CDR3 is 15 residues long. The trim removed 6 bases at V and 3 bases at J, leaving 6 bases unmatched. Germline-derived CDR1 and CDR2 are KGHSH and LQKENI. The CDR3 loop is CASSDQGASNEKLFF. In DNA, the CDR3 is TGTGCCAGCTCGGATCAGGGGGCATCTAATGAAAAACTGTTTTTT.

This chain connects TRBV18 to TRBJ1-5; possible D gene TRBD1, 6 bases. V lost 2 bases to trimming and J lost 7 bases, with 15 bases between them. The CDR3 length is 15 residues. The germline V gene has CDR1 KGHSH and CDR2 LQKENI. CDR3 residues: CASSPSSPGAQPQHF. CDR3 bases: TGTGCCAGCTCACCAAGCAGTCCAGGGGCACAGCCCCAGCATTTT.

This clone was observed a few times. The genes are TRBV19 and TRBJ1-4, with 9 bases lining up with TRBD1. The length of the CDR3 is 14 residues. CDR1 and CDR2 (germline): LNHDA, SQIVND (reference sequence). Trimming cost V 3 bases and J 9 bases; bases outside gene matches: 5. The CDR3 nucleotides are TGTGCCAGTAGTATGGGGACAGGGTTTAAAAAACTGTTTTTT. Residues: CASSMGTGFKKLFF.

The V call is TRBV7-2, the J call TRBJ2-7, with D hard to call. The germline V gene encodes CDR1 SGHTA and CDR2 FQGNSA. There are 16 residues in the CDR3. The ends were cut back, 2 bases at V and 1 base at J, with 15 bases in the middle. CDR3 sequence reads: CASSLRQSDISYEQYF. In nucleotides, the CDR3 is TGTGCCAGCAGCTTAAGGCAGTCAGACATTTCCTACGAGCAGTACTTC.

This clone has just a few counts. The J gene is TRBJ1-1, the V gene TRBV6-1; 7 nucleotides align to TRBD1. Germline CDR1 reads MNHNS; CDR2 reads SASEGT. This CDR3 region has 13 residues. Trimming removed 10 bases from V and 1 base from J; junction bases left unmatched: 6. This CDR3 is CAIVDRENTEAFF. The DNA of the CDR3 is TGTGCCATCGTCGACAGGGAGAACACTGAAGCTTTCTTT.